The 25 T cell receptor beta chains below all came from one sample that was sequenced in a study of OX40 agonist ivuxolimab in advanced cancers. Some clones are missing from TCRdb's copy, which holds only in-frame ones; the method was immunoSEQ multiplex PCR. The sample lists tens of thousands of clones, 80% to 90% occurring once. The sample in question was CD4+ or CD8+ T cells sorted from blood, obtained in a trial of the OX40 agonist ivuxolimab. These receptor sequences come from an adult with an advanced solid tumor such as melanoma, head and neck, liver or kidney cancer.

This chain connects TRBV11-2 to TRBJ1-2; no clear D gene. This CDR3 spans 12 amino acids. In germline, CDR1 is SGHAT, CDR2 FQNNGV. The V gene lost 9 bases and the J gene lost 1 base, with 9 bases spanning the gap. The CDR3 sequence is CASAQSNYGYTF. The CDR3 coding sequence is TGTGCCAGTGCACAGAGTAACTATGGCTACACCTTC.

The V and J genes are TRBV29-1 and TRBJ2-3; no firm D call. The V gene lost 3 bases and the J gene lost 8 bases, with 21 bases spanning the gap. This CDR3 is built from 15 residues. In germline, CDR1 is SQVTM, CDR2 ANQGSEA. The CDR3 nucleotides are TGCAGCGTTGACCCTCCGGTTTCAAGGGTTGGTACGCAGTATTTT. It specifies CSVDPPVSRVGTQYF.

The table lists this clone with a few counts. J is TRBJ1-2 and V is TRBV7-9, with 7 bases lining up with TRBD1. The V segment lost 5 bases and the J segment 8 bases; nucleotides outside the gene matches: 11. CDR1 SEHNR and CDR2 FQNEAQ come from the germline V gene (reference sequence). This CDR3 region has 14 residues. CDR3 coding DNA: TGTGCCAGCAGCCCGAAAGGGACAGTGGGGGGCTACACCTTC. Translation gives CASSPKGTVGGYTF.

V usage is TRBV7-9 and J usage is TRBJ2-7, with 13 bases lining up with TRBD2. The germline V gene has CDR1 SEHNR and CDR2 FQNEAQ (reference sequence). The CDR3 covers 16 residues. After removal of 3 bases from V and 3 bases from J, the junction contained 5 bases not matched to a gene. The CDR3, as DNA: TGTGCCAGCAGCTTGGGACTAGCGGGATCATACTACGAGCAGTACTTC. Translating it yields CASSLGLAGSYYEQYF.

The chain has TRBV18 and TRBJ1-1, with D perhaps TRBD1 (5 bases). The CDR3 consists of 15 residues. V lost 1 base and J lost 4, with 13 bases in between. CDR1 and CDR2 from the germline V gene are KGHSH and LQKENI. The CDR3 reads CASSPQVGRGTEAFF. The CDR3 DNA reads as TGTGCCAGCTCACCACAGGTGGGGCGCGGCACTGAAGCTTTCTTT.

This clone occurred once. CDR3 region: CASSSQGVTEAFF. CDR3 coding DNA: TGCGCCAGCAGCTCCCAGGGGGTCACTGAAGCTTTCTTT. The V gene is TRBV5-1, the J gene TRBJ1-1, with 7 bases matching TRBD1. CDR1 is SGHRS and CDR2 is YFSETQ in the germline V gene. J gave up 4 bases and V 3 bases, and 3 bases lay outside the gene matches. This CDR3 has 13 amino acids.

The genes are TRBV19 and TRBJ2-2, with D maybe TRBD1 (6 bases). V lost 6 bases and J lost 8, with 16 bases in between. Germline V lookup: CDR1 LNHDA, CDR2 SQIVND (reference sequence). The CDR3 spans 14 residues. The CDR3 nucleotides read TGTGCCAGTAGCTTTCTGGGGGCAGCAGGGGAGCTGTTTTTT. Its protein is CASSFLGAAGELFF.

The chain is built from TRBV11-2 and TRBJ2-1, with 15 positions matching TRBD2. Germline V CDR1 and CDR2: SGHAT, FQNNGV. J gave up 8 bases and V 5 bases, and 4 bases lay outside the gene matches. There are 15 residues in the CDR3. Here the CDR3 DNA reads TGTGCCAGCAGCCGCGGACTAGCGGGAGGGTATGAGCAGTTCTTC. It yields the protein CASSRGLAGGYEQFF.

The rearrangement uses TRBV6-5 and TRBJ1-1; D unresolved. The germline V and J ends were trimmed by 7 bases and 0 bases, with 12 bases remaining between them. The CDR3 has 14 amino acids. The germline CDR1 and CDR2 sequences are MNHEY and SVGAGI. For the CDR3, the DNA is TGTGCCAGCAAGAGCCACAGCCTGAACACTGAAGCTTTCTTT. Residues: CASKSHSLNTEAFF.

This CDR3 reads CASSLTGQSWEAFF. The CDR3 nucleotides read TGCGCCAGCAGCTTGACCGGACAGTCCTGGGAAGCTTTCTTT. J is TRBJ1-1 and V is TRBV5-1; TRBD1 might be the D (6 bases). Germline lookup yields CDR1 SGHRS and CDR2 YFSETQ. V lost 1 base to trimming and J lost 8 bases, with 15 bases between them. This CDR3 is built from 14 residues.

V usage is TRBV5-1 and J usage is TRBJ2-1; the D is unclear. V lost 0 bases and J 7 bases, leaving 8 bases between the germline ends. The CDR3 length is 13 residues. CDR1 is SGHRS and CDR2 is YFSETQ in the germline V gene. The CDR3 loop reads CASSLGRVNEQFF. CDR3 sequence (DNA): TGCGCCAGCAGCTTGGGTAGGGTGAATGAGCAGTTCTTC.

The chain joins TRBV19 to TRBJ2-5; 7 bases map to TRBD1. Germline V CDR1 and CDR2: LNHDA, SQIVND (reference sequence). CDR3 length: 17 amino acids. The junction had 10 bases not matched to a gene; V was cut back by 2 bases and J by 1 base. The CDR3, as DNA: TGTGCCAGTAGTATACGACCCGGGACAGCGCTCCAAGAGACCCAGTACTTC. Protein: CASSIRPGTALQETQYF.

The genes are TRBV7-9 and TRBJ2-7; 13 bases line up with TRBD2. Trimming removed 5 bases from V and 9 bases from J; junction bases left unmatched: 10. CDR3 length: 15 amino acids. Germline V gives CDR1 SEHNR, CDR2 FQNEAQ (reference sequence). The chain's CDR3 is CASSGTGTSGTVQYF. CDR3 coding DNA: TGTGCCAGCAGCGGAACCGGGACTAGCGGGACAGTGCAGTACTTC. The full variable domain, with the rest looked up from reference TRBV7-9 and TRBJ2-7, is DTGVSQNPRHKITKRGQNVTFRCDPISEHNRLYWYRQTLGQGPEFLTYFQNEAQLEKSRLLSDRFSAERPKGSFSTLEIQRTEQGDSAMYLCASSGTGTSGTVQYFGPGTRLTVT.

For the CDR3, the DNA is TGTGCCAGCAGCCCCAACACAGGGGGCGGCTACGAGCAGTACGTC. This sequence encodes CASSPNTGGGYEQYV. This sequence joins TRBV7-2 and TRBJ2-7; 9 positions agree with TRBD1. CDR3 length: 15 amino acids. CDR1 and CDR2 (germline): SGHTA, FQGNSA. The trim removed 5 bases at V and 3 bases at J, leaving 8 bases unmatched.

The chain employs TRBV2 and TRBJ1-5; TRBD1 matches 10 bases. The junction had 3 bases not matched to a gene; V was cut back by 6 bases and J by 4 bases. The CDR3 consists of 14 residues. CDR1 and CDR2 from the germline V gene are SNHLY and FYNNEI. CDR3 residues: CASRMGQGNQPQHF. The DNA for the CDR3 is TGTGCCAGCAGAATGGGACAGGGGAATCAGCCCCAGCATTTT.

The V gene is TRBV7-8, the J gene TRBJ1-3; D uncertain. CDR3 length: 16 amino acids. The germline V and J ends were trimmed by 5 bases and 0 bases, with 14 bases remaining between them. The V gene's germline CDR1 is SGHVS and CDR2 FQNEAQ. Here the CDR3 reads CASSPSPGNSGNTIYF. CDR3 coding DNA: TGTGCCAGCAGCCCTTCCCCGGGGAACTCTGGAAACACCATATATTTT.

V usage is TRBV19 and J usage is TRBJ1-6; 9 bases are a match to TRBD1. Trimming removed 5 bases from V and 10 bases from J; junction bases left unmatched: 9. The CDR3 contains 15 residues. Germline assignment: CDR1 LNHDA and CDR2 SQIVND (reference sequence). DNA for the CDR3: TGTGCCAGTAGTCCCGAAGGACAGGGGAAATCACCCCTCCACTTT. Amino acids: CASSPEGQGKSPLHF.

The V and J genes are TRBV5-1 and TRBJ1-1, with D hard to call. V was pared by 3 bases and J by 1 base, with 16 bases between. Germline CDR1 is SGHRS and CDR2 is YFSETQ. CDR3 length: 16 residues. The DNA of the CDR3 is TGCGCCAGCAGCTCCCAGACGAGGATGGCGAACACTGAAGCTTTCTTT. This sequence encodes CASSSQTRMANTEAFF.

This clone was seen once. The chain recombines TRBV7-9 with TRBJ1-1, with D perhaps matching TRBD1 (5 bases). V was pared by 1 base and J by 5 bases, with 8 bases between. CDR1 is SEHNR and CDR2 is FQNEAQ in the germline V gene (reference sequence). The CDR3 runs 13 residues. CDR3 sequence reads: CASSLGGSTEAFF. For the CDR3, the DNA is TGTGCCAGCAGCTTAGGGGGCAGTACTGAAGCTTTCTTT.

V is TRBV5-1 and J is TRBJ2-1; 7 nucleotides line up with TRBD2. The trim removed 0 bases at V and 2 bases at J, leaving 2 bases unmatched. Per germline, CDR1 SGHRS and CDR2 YFSETQ. CDR3 size: 15 residues. The CDR3 loop is CASSLGLAPYNEQFF. The CDR3 nucleotides are TGCGCCAGCAGCTTGGGACTAGCTCCCTACAATGAGCAGTTCTTC.

This sequence joins TRBV10-3 and TRBJ1-1; D is perhaps TRBD1 (5 bases). The germline V and J ends were trimmed by 3 bases and 5 bases, with 13 bases remaining between them. The CDR3 is 14 residues long. Looked up from germline, CDR1 is ENHRY and CDR2 is SYGVKD. CDR3 DNA sequence: TGTGCCATCAGTGAAAGGGACTTGGGAACTGAAGCTTTCTTT. Translated, it gives CAISERDLGTEAFF.

The chain joins TRBV6-1 to TRBJ1-5; D gene unclear. Germline-derived CDR1 and CDR2 are MNHNS and SASEGT. The length of the CDR3 is 12 residues. V lost 5 bases and J lost 5, with 7 bases in between. CDR3 in amino acids: CASSSMDQPQHF. The CDR3 region has the DNA TGTGCCAGCAGTTCGATGGATCAGCCCCAGCATTTT.

The CDR3 loop reads CASSDRDLGREQYF. The CDR3 bases are TGTGCCAGCAGCGATCGGGACCTCGGTAGGGAGCAGTACTTC. This chain joins TRBV7-2 and TRBJ2-7; either TRBD1 or TRBD2 may fit D (5 bases each). CDR3 length: 14 residues. Germline V gene lookup returns CDR1 SGHTA and CDR2 FQGNSA. The ends were cut back, 5 bases at V and 7 bases at J, with 18 bases in the middle.

This clone was seen only once. The chain combines TRBV9 with TRBJ2-2, with 9 bases identical to TRBD2. CDR3 length equals 17 residues. V trimming: 0 bases; J trimming: 2 bases; junction bases outside the gene matches: 5. Germline V CDR1 and CDR2: SGDLS, YYNGEE. CDR3 sequence reads: CASSVGPSGVNTGELFF. The CDR3, as DNA: TGTGCCAGCAGCGTAGGACCTAGCGGGGTTAACACCGGGGAGCTGTTTTTT.

The chain has TRBV29-1 and TRBJ2-2; 7 bases fit TRBD2. The germline CDR1 and CDR2 sequences are SQVTM and ANQGSEA. Trimming took 3 bases from V and 1 from J; bases not matched to a gene: 5. The CDR3 spans 15 residues. CDR3 amino acids: CSVDVSSGNTGELFF. Here the CDR3 DNA reads TGCAGCGTTGATGTGTCTAGCGGGAACACCGGGGAGCTGTTTTTT.